This T cell receptor (beta chain) was obtained from a study of a mutant IDH1 vaccine in newly diagnosed glioma. A word on this clone: Its antigen remains unidentified.

Germline CDR1 reads SGDLS; CDR2 reads YYNGEE. The CDR3 is 16 residues long. The ends were cut back, 6 bases at V and 0 bases at J, with 15 bases in the middle. Notes on the study in general: Evidence of vaccine-induced immune responses was documented in 85% to 95% of patients.

Noted time point: week 11, during vaccination. Each dose of the vaccine consisted of 300 ug of mutant IDH1 20-mer peptide, with topical imiquimod. Donor diagnoses consisted of new WHO grade 3 or 4 IDH1-mutant, ATRX-lost astrocytomas. Measured with immunoSEQ multiplex PCR; TCRdb has only the in-frame clones, and not every one. Among 40,000 or so clones listed, roughly 84% were seen once. The TCR comes from a man in his forties with glioma. This sequence joins TRBV9 and TRBJ1-4; D possibly corresponds to TRBD1 (5 bases). The input for sequencing was PBMCs, taken from a glioma patient whose treatment included an IDH1 peptide vaccine. The CDR3 nucleotides are TGTGCCAGCACCGTGGGGCCGACAGCAACTAATGAAAAACTGTTTTTT. Translation: CASTVGPTATNEKLFF.